Listed here is a single TCR beta chain. Its antigen is unidentified. The CDR3 has 13 amino acids. V lost 6 bases, J lost 4 bases, and 3 bases stayed unmatched. Germline V lookup: CDR1 SGHRS, CDR2 YFSETQ. A second PCR, run for about 7 to 11 cycles, used a sample-barcoded 5' primer plus a J-beta primer mix. MiXCR, applied by TCRdb to the 5' RACE reads, yields one record per CDR3 protein. The sample lists more than 1,400,000 distinct CDR3 sequences; about 40% were seen once. This specimen comes from a study of blood T cells in healthy people across ages. Overall study findings and caveats: The CMV status of each donor remained undetermined, and this could have confounded shifts in expanded clonotypes.

The specimen was blood. The rearrangement uses TRBV5-1 and TRBJ1-4; 7 positions agree with TRBD1. The source is a woman aged 18-29 years in good health. The CDR3 sequence is CASTGDSNEKLFF. The DNA for the CDR3 is TGCGCCAGCACCGGGGACAGTAATGAAAAACTGTTTTTT. Supplemented by reference TRBV5-1 and TRBJ1-4, the full variable domain reads KAGVTQTPRYLIKTRGQQVTLSCSPISGHRSVSWYQQTPGQGLQFLFEYFSETQRNKGNFPGRFSGRQFSNSRSEMNVSTLELGDSALYLCASTGDSNEKLFFGSGTQLSVL.